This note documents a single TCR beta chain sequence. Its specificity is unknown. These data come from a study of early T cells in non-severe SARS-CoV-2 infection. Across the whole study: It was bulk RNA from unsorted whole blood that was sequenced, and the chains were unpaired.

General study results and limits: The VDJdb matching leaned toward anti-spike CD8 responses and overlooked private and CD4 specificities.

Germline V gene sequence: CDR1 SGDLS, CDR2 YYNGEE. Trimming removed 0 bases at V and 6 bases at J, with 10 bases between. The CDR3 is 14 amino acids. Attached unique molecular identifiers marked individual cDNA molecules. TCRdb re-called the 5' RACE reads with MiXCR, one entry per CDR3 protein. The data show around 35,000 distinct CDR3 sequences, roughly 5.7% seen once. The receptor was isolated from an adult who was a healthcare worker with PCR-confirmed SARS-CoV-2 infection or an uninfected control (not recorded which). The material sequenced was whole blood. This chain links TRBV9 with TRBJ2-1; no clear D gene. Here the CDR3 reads CASSVGDPPNEQFF. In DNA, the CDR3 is TGTGCCAGCAGCGTAGGAGACCCCCCCAATGAGCAGTTCTTC. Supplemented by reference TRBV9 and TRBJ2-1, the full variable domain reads DSGVTQTPKHLITATGQRVTLRCSPRSGDLSVYWYQQSLDQGLQFLIQYYNGEERAKGNILERFSAQQFPDLHSELNLSSLELGDSALYFCASSVGDPPNEQFFGPGTRLTVL.